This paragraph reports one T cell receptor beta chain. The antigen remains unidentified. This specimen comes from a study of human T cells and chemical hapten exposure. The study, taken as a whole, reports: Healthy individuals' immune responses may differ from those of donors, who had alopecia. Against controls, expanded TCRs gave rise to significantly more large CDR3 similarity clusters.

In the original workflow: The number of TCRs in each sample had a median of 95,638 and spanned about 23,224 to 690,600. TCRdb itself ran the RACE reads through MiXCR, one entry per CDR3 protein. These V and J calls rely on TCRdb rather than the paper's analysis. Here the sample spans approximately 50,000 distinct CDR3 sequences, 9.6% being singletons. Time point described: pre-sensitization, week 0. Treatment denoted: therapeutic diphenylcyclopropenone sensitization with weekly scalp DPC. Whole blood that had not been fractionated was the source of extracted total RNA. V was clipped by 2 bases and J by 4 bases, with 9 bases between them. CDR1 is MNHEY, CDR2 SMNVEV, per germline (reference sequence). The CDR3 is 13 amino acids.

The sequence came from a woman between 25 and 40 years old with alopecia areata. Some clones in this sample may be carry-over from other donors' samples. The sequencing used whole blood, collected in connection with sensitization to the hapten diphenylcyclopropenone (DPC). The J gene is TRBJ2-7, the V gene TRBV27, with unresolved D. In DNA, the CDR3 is TGTGCCAGCAGTTTAGGGCCGGAGTACGAGCAGTACTTC. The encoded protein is CASSLGPEYEQYF.